This T cell receptor (beta chain) was captured by sequencing in a study of T cells in Graves' hyperthyroidism and ophthalmopathy. Germline CDR1 reads MDHEN; CDR2 reads SYDVKM. The CDR3 is 12 residues long. With 3 bases removed from V and 10 bases from J, the gap between germline ends came to 10 bases. This clonotype was detected many times. Fresh 10 ml peripheral blood yielded PBMCs. Amplification yielded TCR beta CDR3 regions, with RNA transcripts as the source. An initial round of RT-PCR targeting the TCR CDR3 relied on the HTBI primer set. Via MiXCR, TCRdb re-called the multiplex PCR reads, giving one row per CDR3 protein. The table lists nearly 600,000 distinct CDR3 sequences, 14% of them singletons.

The sequence derives from a woman younger than 30 with Graves' ophthalmopathy. Sequencing used blood. The chain employs TRBV28 and TRBJ2-1; D tentatively fits TRBD1 or TRBD2 (6 bases each). This CDR3 reads CASSLGGWEQFF. CDR3 coding DNA: TGTGCCAGCAGTTTGGGGGGCTGGGAGCAGTTCTTC.